These 2 T cell receptor beta chains originate from one sample sequenced in a study of CXCR3-negative and CXCR3-positive naive CD8 T cells (dated by TCRdb to between 2018 and 2021). TCRdb names NextSeq 550 as the instrument used. The Human TCR Profiling Kit (MiLaboratory) was used to prepare UMI-labeled 5' RACE TRB cDNA libraries. The reads were reprocessed in TCRdb, with one entry per CDR3 protein sequence and no accompanying DNA. The sample table holds nearly 45,000 distinct CDR3 sequences. The ten largest account for roughly 14% of the sample. Sequenced: memory CD8+ T cells from blood. This specimen's cell subset or site label, interpreted: conventional CD8+ memory T cells (TMEM), sorted as controls. These receptors came from a human donor in good health. Some clones in this sample may be carry-over from other donors' samples.

This chain joins TRBV5-1 and TRBJ2-7. Germline-derived CDR1 and CDR2 are SGHRS and YFSETQ. CDR3 length equals 15 residues. CDR3: CASRPTQYIKHEQYF.

The chain couples TRBV5-1 to TRBJ1-2; TCRdb names TRBD1, which stays unverified in the absence of DNA. The CDR3 contains 15 residues. Germline V gene lookup returns CDR1 SGHRS and CDR2 YFSETQ. The CDR3 sequence: CASSLGDRGNYGYTF.